The 19 T cell receptor beta chains in this list originate from one sample, sequenced in a study of T cells after posttransplantation cyclophosphamide. Libraries were prepared by immunoSEQ multiplex PCR; TCRdb keeps only in-frame clonotypes and omits some of them. The sample holds roughly 49,000 clones; about 86% are singletons and the top ten take about 2.7%. The sample consisted of PBMCs. These receptors came from a young man with a blood cancer, CMV-positive, and with a related stem cell donor.

V usage is TRBV7-9 and J usage is TRBJ1-1; 11 bases agree with TRBD1. The germline V gene has CDR1 SEHNR and CDR2 FQNEAQ (reference sequence). V shed 11 bases, J shed 6 bases, and the junction held 2 bases outside the gene matches. The CDR3 spans 11 residues. The chain's CDR3 is CAEGQGAEAFF. The CDR3 DNA is TGTGCCGAGGGACAGGGGGCTGAAGCTTTCTTT.

The V and J genes are TRBV5-1 and TRBJ2-1; D ambiguous. Trimming took off 0 bases at V and 2 bases at J, with 9 bases between the two ends. Germline lookup yields CDR1 SGHRS and CDR2 YFSETQ. The CDR3 has 15 amino acids. The CDR3 reads CASSLGPTAYNEQFF. In nucleotides, the CDR3 is TGCGCCAGCAGCTTGGGCCCTACGGCCTACAATGAGCAGTTCTTC.

In its sample, this clone was seen once. The chain links TRBV28 to TRBJ1-2; 7 nucleotides agree with TRBD1. The CDR3 sequence is 13 residues long. The V gene end was trimmed by 6 bases and the J gene end by 7 bases; junction bases not matched to a gene: 8. Germline values: CDR1 MDHEN, CDR2 SYDVKM. The CDR3, as DNA: TGTGCCAGCAGCACTAACAGGGGTCTTGGCTACACCTTC. Its translation: CASSTNRGLGYTF.

V usage is TRBV11-3 and J usage is TRBJ2-7; 10 nucleotides line up with TRBD1. CDR3 size: 17 residues. V dropped 6 bases and J dropped 1; count of bases not matched to a gene: 12. Germline values: CDR1 SGHNT, CDR2 YENEEA. The CDR3 reads CASRKDPDRGDSYEQYF. The CDR3 DNA reads as TGTGCCAGCAGAAAGGACCCGGACAGGGGGGATTCCTACGAGCAGTACTTC.

This chain links TRBV7-9 with TRBJ1-2; TRBD1 agrees at 7 bases. With 3 bases clipped from V and 5 bases from J, the junction kept 6 bases outside the gene matches. Germline V gene sequence: CDR1 SEHNR, CDR2 FQNEAQ (reference sequence). The CDR3 consists of 14 residues. In DNA form, the CDR3 reads TGTGCCAGCAGCTTCTCCGGGACAGCATATGGCTACACCTTC. Translating gives CASSFSGTAYGYTF. Filled out from reference TRBV7-9 and TRBJ1-2, the complete variable domain reads DTGVSQNPRHKITKRGQNVTFRCDPISEHNRLYWYRQTLGQGPEFLTYFQNEAQLEKSRLLSDRFSAERPKGSFSTLEIQRTEQGDSAMYLCASSFSGTAYGYTFGSGTRLTVV.

J is TRBJ1-5 and V is TRBV19; D unclear. V lost 11 bases and J lost 1, with 15 bases in between. CDR1 and CDR2 from the germline V gene are LNHDA and SQIVND (reference sequence). The CDR3 loop spans 14 amino acids. The CDR3 loop reads CAVADRRSNQPQHF. The DNA of the CDR3 is TGTGCCGTAGCGGATCGGAGAAGCAATCAGCCCCAGCATTTT.

The V call is TRBV25-1, the J call TRBJ2-1; TRBD2 aligns across 11 bases. The junction had 4 bases not matched to a gene; V was cut back by 3 bases and J by 9 bases. Germline CDR1 reads MGHDK; CDR2 reads SYGVNS. The CDR3 contains 14 residues. The CDR3 DNA sequence: TGTGCCAGCAGTGAGCCTAGCGGGAGGCCTGAGCAGTTCTTC. Amino acids: CASSEPSGRPEQFF.

The V and J genes are TRBV7-9 and TRBJ2-7; D unclear. Germline-derived CDR1 and CDR2 are SEHNR and FQNEAQ (reference sequence). The length of the CDR3 is 14 residues. V lost 2 bases and J lost 2, with 10 bases in between. CDR3 loop: CASSLSGSTYEQYF. The CDR3 DNA follows: TGTGCCAGCAGCTTATCTGGCTCAACCTACGAGCAGTACTTC.

This chain uses TRBV27 with TRBJ1-1; the match to TRBD1 covers 7 bases. V dropped 4 bases and J dropped 0; count of bases not matched to a gene: 5. Germline values: CDR1 MNHEY, CDR2 SMNVEV (reference sequence). CDR3 size: 15 residues. The CDR3 nucleotides read TGTGCCAGCAGTTCGCCGGGACAGCTGAACACTGAAGCTTTCTTT. Translated: CASSSPGQLNTEAFF.

V usage is TRBV9 and J usage is TRBJ2-5, with 7 bases lining up with TRBD2. The germline V gene has CDR1 SGDLS and CDR2 YYNGEE. The CDR3 loop spans 15 amino acids. Trimming removed 0 bases from V and 1 base from J; junction bases left unmatched: 3. CDR3 sequence: CASSVEGLRQETQYF. CDR3 in DNA: TGTGCCAGCAGCGTAGAGGGACTACGCCAAGAGACCCAGTACTTC. The full variable domain, with the rest looked up from reference TRBV9 and TRBJ2-5, is DSGVTQTPKHLITATGQRVTLRCSPRSGDLSVYWYQQSLDQGLQFLIQYYNGEERAKGNILERFSAQQFPDLHSELNLSSLELGDSALYFCASSVEGLRQETQYFGPGTRLLVL.

This clone is a singleton in its sample. The chain uses TRBV14 and TRBJ1-2; the D gene is possibly TRBD1 (5 bases). V was pared by 4 bases and J by 1 base, with 16 bases between. The germline gives CDR1 SGHDN, CDR2 FVKESK. The CDR3 sequence is 16 residues long. As DNA, the CDR3 is TGTGCCAGCAGCCTACAGCAGGGCACCTTTAACTATGGCTACACCTTC. Protein sequence: CASSLQQGTFNYGYTF.

The chain joins TRBV4-3 to TRBJ1-3; a possible D gene is TRBD1 (5 bases). V lost 0 bases and J lost 4, with 10 bases in between. This CDR3 spans 15 amino acids. CDR1 is LGHNA, CDR2 YSLEER, per germline. The CDR3 nucleotides are TGCGCCAGCAGCCAAGATACCTACAGGGGAAACACCATATATTTT. Residues: CASSQDTYRGNTIYF.

This chain joins TRBV5-4 and TRBJ2-1, with 7 nucleotides matching TRBD1. V lost 4 bases and J lost 0; bases outside the gene matches: 4. The CDR3 consists of 15 residues. Germline values: CDR1 SGHNT, CDR2 YYREEE (reference sequence). CDR3 residues: CASSQDRASYNEQFF. The CDR3 DNA is TGTGCCAGCAGCCAAGACAGGGCCTCCTACAATGAGCAGTTCTTC.

The chain combines TRBV7-2 with TRBJ1-2, with 8 nucleotides matching TRBD1. CDR1 SGHTA and CDR2 FQGNSA come from the germline V gene. After removal of 2 bases from V and 7 bases from J, the junction contained 9 bases not matched to a gene. The CDR3 sequence is 15 residues long. The CDR3 DNA follows: TGTGCCAGCAGCTTACCACCCTCAGGGGGCGGTGGCTACACCTTC. It is translated as CASSLPPSGGGGYTF.

DNA of the CDR3: TGTGCCAGCAGTTATGATAGGGGCCACAGCTCCTACGAGCAGTACTTC. Translated, it gives CASSYDRGHSSYEQYF. The rearrangement links TRBV6-5 to TRBJ2-7; TRBD1 is a possible D gene (5 bases). This CDR3 comprises 16 residues. V lost 3 bases and J 0 bases, leaving 15 bases between the germline ends. Germline V gives CDR1 MNHEY, CDR2 SVGAGI.

This rearrangement joins TRBV10-2 to TRBJ2-3; D ambiguous. CDR1 is WSHSY, CDR2 SAAADI, per germline. The length of the CDR3 is 12 residues. Trimming shortened V by 5 bases and J by 4 bases, and 7 bases separated the two germline ends. The CDR3 sequence is CASSRIADTQYF. As DNA, the CDR3 is TGCGCCAGCAGTCGTATAGCAGATACGCAGTATTTT.

The chain employs TRBV30 and TRBJ1-1; D call uncertain. Trimming took 0 bases from V and 6 from J, leaving 8 bases between them. The CDR3 length is 12 residues. Germline V gene lookup returns CDR1 GTSNPN and CDR2 SVGIG (reference sequence). CDR3 DNA sequence: TGTGCCTGGAGTGTAGGAGCGTCTGAAGCTTTCTTT. Translating it yields CAWSVGASEAFF. The full variable domain, completed using reference TRBV30 and TRBJ1-1, is SQTIHQWPATLVQPVGSPLSLECTVEGTSNPNLYWYRQAAGRGLQLLFYSVGIGQISSEVPQNLSASRPQDRQFILSSKKLLLSDSGFYLCAWSVGASEAFFGQGTRLTVV.

The chain carries TRBV19 and TRBJ2-1; TRBD2 aligns across 7 bases. The CDR3 totals 15 residues. V was pared by 1 base and J by 4 bases, with 4 bases of the junction left unmatched. CDR1 and CDR2 from the germline V gene are LNHDA and SQIVND (reference sequence). For the CDR3, the DNA is TGTGCCAGTAGTATAGCTAGCGGAGCTTACAATGAGCAGTTCTTC. It yields the protein CASSIASGAYNEQFF.

The V and J genes are TRBV9 and TRBJ2-7; possible D gene TRBD1, 5 bases. Trimming took 0 bases from V and 3 from J, leaving 10 bases between them. Germline values: CDR1 SGDLS, CDR2 YYNGEE. The CDR3 runs 14 residues. CDR3 in amino acids: CASSVGQNVYEQYF. The CDR3 coding sequence is TGTGCCAGCAGCGTAGGACAGAACGTCTACGAGCAGTACTTC.